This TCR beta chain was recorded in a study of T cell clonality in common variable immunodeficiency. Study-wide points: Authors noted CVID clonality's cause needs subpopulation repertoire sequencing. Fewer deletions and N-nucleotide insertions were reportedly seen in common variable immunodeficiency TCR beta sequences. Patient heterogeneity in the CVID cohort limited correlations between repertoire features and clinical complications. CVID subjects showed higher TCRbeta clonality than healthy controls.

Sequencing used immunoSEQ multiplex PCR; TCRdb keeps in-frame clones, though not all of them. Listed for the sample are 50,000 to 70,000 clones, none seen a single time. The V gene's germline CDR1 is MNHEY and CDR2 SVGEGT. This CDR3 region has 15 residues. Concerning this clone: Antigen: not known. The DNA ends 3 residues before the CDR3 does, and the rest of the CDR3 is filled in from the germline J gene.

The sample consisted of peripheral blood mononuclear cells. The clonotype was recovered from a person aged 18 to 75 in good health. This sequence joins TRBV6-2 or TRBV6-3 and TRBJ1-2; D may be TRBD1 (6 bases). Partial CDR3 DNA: TGTGCCAGCATCCAGATAGCGGGGGCGGGTATTGAC. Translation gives CASIQIAGAGID. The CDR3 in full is CASIQIAGAGIDYTF.